The 5 T cell receptor beta chains below were found in one sample sequenced in a study of human T cells and chemical hapten exposure. Time point defined: patch test 1, 2 weeks after DPC sensitization. Described treatment: therapeutic diphenylcyclopropenone sensitization with weekly scalp DPC. One entry per CDR3 protein, called by TCRdb with MiXCR from the RACE reads. The data contain 300,000 to 400,000 distinct CDR3 sequences, around 6.9% of them singletons. The material was whole blood, obtained in connection with sensitization to the hapten diphenylcyclopropenone (DPC). These TCRs come from a young woman with alopecia areata. Some clones in this sample may be carry-over from other donors' samples.

The V gene is TRBV20-1, the J gene TRBJ2-7; 8 bases are shared with TRBD2. The V gene end was trimmed by 6 bases and the J gene end by 6 bases; junction bases not matched to a gene: 13. CDR1 and CDR2 (germline): DFQATT, SNEGSKA (reference sequence). The CDR3 is 14 residues long. The CDR3 is CSATIRGGHAEQYF. CDR3 coding DNA: TGCAGTGCAACCATTCGGGGGGGCCATGCCGAGCAGTACTTC.

This clonotype was observed a few times. Written as DNA, the CDR3 is TGCAGCGTTGTGTGGGACTATGATGGCTACACCTTC. Its protein is CSVVWDYDGYTF. This rearrangement joins TRBV29-1 to TRBJ1-2; weak D call: TRBD1 (5 bases). Germline V gives CDR1 SQVTM, CDR2 ANQGSEA. The CDR3 loop spans 12 amino acids. Trimming removed 4 bases from V and 6 bases from J, with 12 bases in between.

This chain links TRBV15 with TRBJ1-6, with 9 nucleotides matching TRBD1. The length of the CDR3 is 16 residues. Germline lookup yields CDR1 LNHNV and CDR2 YYDKDF (reference sequence). V trimming: 0 bases; J trimming: 7 bases; junction bases outside the gene matches: 4. DNA of the CDR3: TGTGCCACCAGCAGAGATCCCGGGACAGGGAATTCACCCCTCCACTTT. It codes for CATSRDPGTGNSPLHF.

The chain's CDR3 is CASSDRDYYRRTDTQYF. The CDR3 bases are TGCGCCAGCAGCGACCGGGACTACTACAGGCGCACAGATACGCAGTATTTT. This chain links TRBV4-1 with TRBJ2-3; 7 bases map to TRBD2. The CDR3 totals 17 residues. Germline assignment: CDR1 MGHRA and CDR2 YSYEKL. Losses at the gene ends were 5 bases for V and 1 base for J; bases not matched to a gene: 12.

V is TRBV6-2 or TRBV6-3 and J is TRBJ2-3; no firm D call. The CDR3 runs 15 residues. V gave up 5 bases and J gave up 3 bases, with 15 bases separating them. Germline CDR1 reads MNHEY; CDR2 reads SVGEGT. The CDR3 protein is CASSQPRSVTDTQYF. CDR3 DNA: TGTGCCAGCAGTCAACCAAGATCCGTTACAGATACGCAGTATTTT.